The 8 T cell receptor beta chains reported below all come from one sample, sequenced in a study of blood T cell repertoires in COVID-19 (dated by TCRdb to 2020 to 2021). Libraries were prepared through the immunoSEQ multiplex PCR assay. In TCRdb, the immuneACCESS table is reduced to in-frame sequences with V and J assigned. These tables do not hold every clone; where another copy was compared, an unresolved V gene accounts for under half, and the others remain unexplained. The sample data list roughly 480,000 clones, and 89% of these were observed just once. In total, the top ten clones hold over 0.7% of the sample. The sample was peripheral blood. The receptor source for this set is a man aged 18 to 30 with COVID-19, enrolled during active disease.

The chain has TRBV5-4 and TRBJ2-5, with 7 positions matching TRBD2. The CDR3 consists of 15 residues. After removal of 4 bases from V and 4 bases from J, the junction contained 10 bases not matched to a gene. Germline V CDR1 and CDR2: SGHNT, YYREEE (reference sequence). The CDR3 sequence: CASSVDRGEGETQYF. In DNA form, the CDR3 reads TGTGCCAGCAGCGTCGATCGGGGGGAGGGAGAGACCCAGTACTTC.

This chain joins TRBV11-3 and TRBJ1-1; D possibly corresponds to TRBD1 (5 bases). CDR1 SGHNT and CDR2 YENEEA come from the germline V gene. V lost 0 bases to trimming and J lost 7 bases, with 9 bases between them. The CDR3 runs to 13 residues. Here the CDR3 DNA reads TGTGCCAGCAGCTTAGATGGGGCAGATGAAGCTTTCTTT. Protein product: CASSLDGADEAFF.

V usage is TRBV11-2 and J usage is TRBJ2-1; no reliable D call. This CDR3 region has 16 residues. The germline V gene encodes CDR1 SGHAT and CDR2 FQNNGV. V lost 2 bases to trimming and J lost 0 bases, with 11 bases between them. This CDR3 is CASSLYGDSSYNEQFF. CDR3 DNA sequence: TGTGCCAGCAGCTTATACGGAGATAGCTCCTACAATGAGCAGTTCTTC.

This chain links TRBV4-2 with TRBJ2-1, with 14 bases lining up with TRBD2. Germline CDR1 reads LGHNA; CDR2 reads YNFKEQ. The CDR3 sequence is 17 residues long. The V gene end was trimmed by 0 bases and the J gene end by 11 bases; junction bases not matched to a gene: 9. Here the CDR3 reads CASSQDPGTSGRRQQFF. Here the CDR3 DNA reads TGTGCCAGCAGCCAAGATCCTGGGACTAGCGGGAGAAGGCAGCAGTTCTTC.

Written as DNA, the CDR3 is TGTGCCAGCAGCCCTGGACTAGCGGGAGGACTCTACGAGCAGTACTTC. Amino acids: CASSPGLAGGLYEQYF. The chain combines TRBV11-3 with TRBJ2-7; 14 bases are a match to TRBD2. The J segment lost 3 bases and the V segment lost 5 bases, leaving 6 bases of the junction unmatched. Germline V gene lookup returns CDR1 SGHNT and CDR2 YENEEA. The length of the CDR3 is 16 residues.

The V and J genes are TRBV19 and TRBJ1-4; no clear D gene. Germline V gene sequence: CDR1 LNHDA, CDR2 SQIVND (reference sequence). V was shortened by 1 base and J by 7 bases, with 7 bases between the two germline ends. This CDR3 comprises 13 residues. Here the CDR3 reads CASSIGRGEKLFF. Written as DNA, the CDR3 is TGTGCCAGTAGTATAGGCCGGGGTGAAAAACTGTTTTTT.

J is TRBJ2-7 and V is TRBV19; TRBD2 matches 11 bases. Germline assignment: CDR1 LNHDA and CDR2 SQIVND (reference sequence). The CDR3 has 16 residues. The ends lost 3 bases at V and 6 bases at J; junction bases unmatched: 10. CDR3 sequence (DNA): TGTGCCAGTAGTATCCCAACTACTAGCGGGAGAGGCGAGCAGTACTTC. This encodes CASSIPTTSGRGEQYF.

The DNA for the CDR3 is TGTGCCAGCAGCCAAGATCTTGGGGGGAGAACCGGGGAGCTGTTTTTT. Amino acids: CASSQDLGGRTGELFF. The V gene is TRBV4-2, the J gene TRBJ2-2; TRBD2 is a possible D gene (6 bases). CDR1 LGHNA and CDR2 YNFKEQ come from the germline V gene. CDR3 length: 16 amino acids. V lost 0 bases and J lost 5, with 13 bases in between.